The next 10 T cell receptor beta chains were all read from a single sample in a study of hypomethylating agent response in myelodysplastic syndrome. Assay: immunoSEQ multiplex PCR; the TCRdb copy retains only in-frame clones and omits some. The sample includes 5,500 to 7,500 clones, approximately 84% of them seen just once. Sequencing used bone marrow, obtained before or after starting hypomethylating agent treatment for myelodysplastic syndrome (not recorded which). The receptors here all came from a human donor with myelodysplastic syndrome.

The chain links TRBV7-2 to TRBJ1-2, with D perhaps matching TRBD1 (6 bases). V was pared by 5 bases and J by 8 bases, with 18 bases between. Per the germline V gene, CDR1 is SGHTA and CDR2 is FQGNSA. This CDR3 is 14 amino acids long. The CDR3 nucleotides are TGTGCCAGCAGCCCGAGGCGGGGGGCGGAGGGCTACACCTTC. It codes for CASSPRRGAEGYTF.

This clone showed up just a few times. The J gene is TRBJ1-2, the V gene TRBV5-1; D gene uncertain. The germline gives CDR1 SGHRS, CDR2 YFSETQ. There are 14 residues in the CDR3. The V end was cut by 0 bases, the J end by 5 bases, with 11 bases between. CDR3 sequence: CASSLGSDAYGYTF. The CDR3, as DNA: TGCGCCAGCAGCTTGGGAAGTGACGCATATGGCTACACCTTC.

This clone came up a few times. The CDR3 DNA reads TGTGCCAGCAACTCACTAACAGTCACCGGGACCGGGGAGCTGTTTTTT. It is translated as CASNSLTVTGTGELFF. The genes are TRBV4-2 and TRBJ2-2; D ambiguous. Trimming removed 7 bases from V and 5 bases from J, with 20 bases in between. The CDR3 is 16 amino acids. Per germline, CDR1 LGHNA and CDR2 YNFKEQ.

The chain has TRBV6-1 and TRBJ2-4; unclear D gene. V lost 1 base to trimming and J lost 0 bases, with 7 bases between them. Per the germline V gene, CDR1 is MNHNS and CDR2 is SASEGT. The CDR3 sequence is 15 residues long. The CDR3 bases are TGTGCCAGCAGTGAAGGGGTGTTAGCCAAAAACATTCAGTACTTC. Residues: CASSEGVLAKNIQYF.

The chain couples TRBV19 to TRBJ1-2; unclear D gene. This CDR3 is 12 amino acids long. Trimming stripped 7 bases from V and 4 bases from J, with 10 bases between. From germline, CDR1 is LNHDA and CDR2 SQIVND (reference sequence). This CDR3 is CASKGRLYGYTF. In DNA, the CDR3 is TGTGCCAGTAAAGGGCGACTCTATGGCTACACCTTC.

V gene TRBV7-3 combines with J gene TRBJ1-5, with TRBD1 identical over 7 bases. The CDR3 sequence is 14 residues long. Germline loops: CDR1 SGHTA, CDR2 FQGTGA. J was trimmed by 1 base and V by 6 bases; bases with no gene match: 3. For the CDR3, the DNA is TGTGCCAGCAGAGGGGGCGTAAGCAATCAGCCCCAGCATTTT. This translates into CASRGGVSNQPQHF.

The rearrangement links TRBV6-1 to TRBJ1-1; D is possibly TRBD1 (5 bases). In germline, CDR1 is MNHNS, CDR2 SASEGT. The V gene lost 8 bases and the J gene lost 3 bases, with 10 bases spanning the gap. The CDR3 consists of 12 residues. This chain's CDR3 is CASQTDYTEAFF. As DNA, the CDR3 is TGTGCCAGCCAGACAGACTACACTGAAGCTTTCTTT.

The V and J genes are TRBV15 and TRBJ2-5; D not resolved. This CDR3 spans 13 amino acids. Germline CDR1 reads LNHNV; CDR2 reads YYDKDF (reference sequence). Trimming took off 4 bases at V and 2 bases at J, with 8 bases between the two ends. CDR3 protein: CATSTGPQETQYF. The CDR3 bases are TGTGCCACCAGCACTGGACCACAAGAGACCCAGTACTTC.

The V gene is TRBV27, the J gene TRBJ2-1, with 10 bases matching TRBD2. With 6 bases clipped from V and 6 bases from J, the junction kept 14 bases outside the gene matches. This CDR3 has 17 amino acids. The germline V gene has CDR1 MNHEY and CDR2 SMNVEV (reference sequence). The CDR3 sequence: CASSPRKAGGLRNEQFF. The CDR3 coding sequence is TGTGCCAGCAGCCCCCGAAAAGCGGGAGGGCTCCGCAATGAGCAGTTCTTC.

V and J are TRBV19 and TRBJ2-1; TRBD2 matches 7 bases. With 0 bases clipped from V and 4 bases from J, the junction kept 6 bases outside the gene matches. Germline V gives CDR1 LNHDA, CDR2 SQIVND (reference sequence). The CDR3 length is 16 residues. As DNA, the CDR3 is TGTGCCAGTAGTATAGATGCTAGCGGCCAATACAATGAGCAGTTCTTC. Encoded protein: CASSIDASGQYNEQFF.